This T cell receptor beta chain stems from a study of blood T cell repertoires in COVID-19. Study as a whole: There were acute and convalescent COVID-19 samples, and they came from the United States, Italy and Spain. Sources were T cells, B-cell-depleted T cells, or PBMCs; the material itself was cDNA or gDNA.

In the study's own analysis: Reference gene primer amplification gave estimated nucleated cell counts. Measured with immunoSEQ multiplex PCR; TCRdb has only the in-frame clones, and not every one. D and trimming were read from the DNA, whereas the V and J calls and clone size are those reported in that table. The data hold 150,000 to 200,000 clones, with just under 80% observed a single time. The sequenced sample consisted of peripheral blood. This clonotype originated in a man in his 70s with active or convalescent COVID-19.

CDR3: CAWSARQGRNEQFF. CDR3 sequence (DNA): TGTGCCTGGAGTGCCAGACAGGGTAGGAATGAGCAGTTCTTC. This rearrangement joins TRBV30 to TRBJ2-1; 7 bases fit TRBD1. Germline CDR1 GTSNPN, CDR2 SVGIG (reference sequence). The CDR3 runs 14 residues. Germline trimming cut 1 base from V and 7 bases from J; bases unmatched to any gene: 7.